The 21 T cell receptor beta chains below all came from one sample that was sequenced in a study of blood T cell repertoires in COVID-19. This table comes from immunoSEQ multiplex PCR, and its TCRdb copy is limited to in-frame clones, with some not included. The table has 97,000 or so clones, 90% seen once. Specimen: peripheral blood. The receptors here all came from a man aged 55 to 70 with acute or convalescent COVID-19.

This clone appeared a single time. CDR3 loop: CASSQEGGSQPQHF. In nucleotides, the CDR3 is TGTGCCAGCAGCCAAGAAGGGGGCAGTCAGCCCCAGCATTTT. The chain uses TRBV14 and TRBJ1-5, with 7 bases lining up with TRBD1. The CDR3 contains 14 residues. Germline trimming cut 0 bases from V and 6 bases from J; bases unmatched to any gene: 2. From germline, CDR1 is SGHDN and CDR2 FVKESK.

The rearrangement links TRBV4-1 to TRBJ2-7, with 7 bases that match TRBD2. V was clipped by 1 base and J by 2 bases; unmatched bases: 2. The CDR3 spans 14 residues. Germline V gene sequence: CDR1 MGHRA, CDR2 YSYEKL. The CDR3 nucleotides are TGCGCCAGCAGCCAAGCACGGGGGGCCTACGAGCAGTACGTC. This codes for CASSQARGAYEQYV.

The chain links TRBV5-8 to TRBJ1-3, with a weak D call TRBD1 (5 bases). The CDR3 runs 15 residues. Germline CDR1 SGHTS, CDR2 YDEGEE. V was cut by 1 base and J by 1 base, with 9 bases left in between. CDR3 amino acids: CASSLYGGSGNTIYF. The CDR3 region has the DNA TGTGCCAGCAGCTTGTACGGGGGGTCTGGAAACACCATATATTTT.

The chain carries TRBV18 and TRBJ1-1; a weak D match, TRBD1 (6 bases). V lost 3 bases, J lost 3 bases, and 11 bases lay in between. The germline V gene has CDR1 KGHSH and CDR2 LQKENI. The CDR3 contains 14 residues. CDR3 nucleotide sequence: TGTGCCAGCTCACCCGACAGGTCGTACACTGAAGCTTTCTTT. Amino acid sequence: CASSPDRSYTEAFF. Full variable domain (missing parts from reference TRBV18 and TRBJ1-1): NAGVMQNPRHLVRRRGQEARLRCSPMKGHSHVYWYRQLPEEGLKFMVYLQKENIIDESGMPKERFSAEFPKEGPSILRIQQVVRGDSAAYFCASSPDRSYTEAFFGQGTRLTVV.

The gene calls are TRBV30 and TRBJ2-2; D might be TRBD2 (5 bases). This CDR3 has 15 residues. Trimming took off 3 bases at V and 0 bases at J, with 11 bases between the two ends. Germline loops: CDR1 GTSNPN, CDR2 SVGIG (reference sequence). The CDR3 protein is CAWRNGVSNTGELFF. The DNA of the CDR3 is TGTGCCTGGAGGAACGGGGTGTCGAACACCGGGGAGCTGTTTTTT.

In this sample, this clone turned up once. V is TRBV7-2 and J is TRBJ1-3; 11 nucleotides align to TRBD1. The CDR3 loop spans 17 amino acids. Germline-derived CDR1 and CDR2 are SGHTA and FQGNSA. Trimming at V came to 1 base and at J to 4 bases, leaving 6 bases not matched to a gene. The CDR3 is CASSLVPGQGDGNTIYF. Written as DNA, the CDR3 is TGTGCCAGCAGCTTAGTTCCGGGACAGGGGGACGGAAACACCATATATTTT. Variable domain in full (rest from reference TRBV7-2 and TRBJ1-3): GAGVSQSPSNKVTEKGKDVELRCDPISGHTALYWYRQSLGQGLEFLIYFQGNSAPDKSGLPSDRFSAERTGGSVSTLTIQRTQQEDSAVYLCASSLVPGQGDGNTIYFGEGSWLTVV.

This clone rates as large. The CDR3 is CASSPGTVYYSNQPQHF. The CDR3 DNA follows: TGTGCCAGTAGTCCCGGGACAGTTTATTATAGCAATCAGCCCCAGCATTTT. The chain employs TRBV19 and TRBJ1-5; TRBD1 aligns across 7 bases. The germline V gene encodes CDR1 LNHDA and CDR2 SQIVND (reference sequence). Losses at the gene ends were 5 bases for V and 0 bases for J; bases not matched to a gene: 10. This CDR3 contains 17 residues.

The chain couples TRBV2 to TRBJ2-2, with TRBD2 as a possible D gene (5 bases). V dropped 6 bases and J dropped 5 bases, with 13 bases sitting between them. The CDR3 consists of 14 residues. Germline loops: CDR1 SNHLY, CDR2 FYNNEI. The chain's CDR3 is CASRGDGRTGELFF. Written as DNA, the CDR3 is TGTGCCAGCAGGGGAGACGGTAGAACCGGGGAGCTGTTTTTT. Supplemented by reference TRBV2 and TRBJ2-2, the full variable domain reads EPEVTQTPSHQVTQMGQEVILRCVPISNHLYFYWYRQILGQKVEFLVSFYNNEISEKSEIFDDQFSVERPDGSNFTLKIRSTKLEDSAMYFCASRGDGRTGELFFGEGSRLTVL.

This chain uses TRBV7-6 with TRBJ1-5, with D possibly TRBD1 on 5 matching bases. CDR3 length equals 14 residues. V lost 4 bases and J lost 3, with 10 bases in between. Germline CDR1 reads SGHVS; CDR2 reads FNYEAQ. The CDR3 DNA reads TGTGCCAGCAGCTCACAGGAGAACAATCAGCCCCAGCATTTT. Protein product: CASSSQENNQPQHF.

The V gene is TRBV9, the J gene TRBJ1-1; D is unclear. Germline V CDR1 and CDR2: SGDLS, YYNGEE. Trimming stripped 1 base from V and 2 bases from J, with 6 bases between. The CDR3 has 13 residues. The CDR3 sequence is CASSVNRNTEAFF. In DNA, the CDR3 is TGTGCCAGCAGCGTAAACAGAAACACTGAAGCTTTCTTT.

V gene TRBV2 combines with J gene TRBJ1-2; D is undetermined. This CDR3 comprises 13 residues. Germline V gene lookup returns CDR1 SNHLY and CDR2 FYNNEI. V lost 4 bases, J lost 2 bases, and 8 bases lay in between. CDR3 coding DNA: TGTGCCAGCAGTGGCACAGTCAACTATGGCTACACCTTC. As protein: CASSGTVNYGYTF.

Here the CDR3 reads CASSTPGGPGDTQYF. CDR3 nucleotides: TGTGCCAGCAGCACCCCAGGGGGCCCAGGGGATACGCAGTATTTT. The V call is TRBV5-4, the J call TRBJ2-3, with 8 bases aligning to TRBD1. The ends lost 4 bases at V and 6 bases at J; junction bases unmatched: 10. The CDR3 totals 15 residues. CDR1 SGHNT and CDR2 YYREEE come from the germline V gene (reference sequence).

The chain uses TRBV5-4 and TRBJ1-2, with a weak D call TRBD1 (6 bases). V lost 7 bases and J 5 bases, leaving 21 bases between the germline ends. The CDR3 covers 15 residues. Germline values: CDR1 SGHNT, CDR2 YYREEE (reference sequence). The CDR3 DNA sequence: TGTGCCAGCGCACAGCTGTCACAGGGAACTTATGGCTACACCTTC. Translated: CASAQLSQGTYGYTF.

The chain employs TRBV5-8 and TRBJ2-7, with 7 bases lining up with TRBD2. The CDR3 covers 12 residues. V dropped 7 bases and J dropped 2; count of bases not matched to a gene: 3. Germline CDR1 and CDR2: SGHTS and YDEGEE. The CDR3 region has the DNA TGTGCCAGCCGAGGGAGGGCCTACGAGCAGTACGTC. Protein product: CASRGRAYEQYV.

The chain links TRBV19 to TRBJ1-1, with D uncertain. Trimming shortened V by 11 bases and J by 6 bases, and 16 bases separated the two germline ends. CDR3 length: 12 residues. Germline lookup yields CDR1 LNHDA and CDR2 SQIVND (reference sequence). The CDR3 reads CASSLAGSEAFF. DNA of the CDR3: TGTGCCTCCTCCTTGGCGGGGTCTGAAGCTTTCTTT.

CDR3 sequence (DNA): TGTGCCAGCAGCGTCAAGGGGGGGACTGAAGCTTTCTTT. Translating it yields CASSVKGGTEAFF. This chain connects TRBV25-1 to TRBJ1-1; tentatively, D is TRBD1 (6 bases). The CDR3 is made up of 13 amino acids. Trimming left V 6 bases short and J 5 bases short, with 13 bases between. Germline CDR1 MGHDK, CDR2 SYGVNS.

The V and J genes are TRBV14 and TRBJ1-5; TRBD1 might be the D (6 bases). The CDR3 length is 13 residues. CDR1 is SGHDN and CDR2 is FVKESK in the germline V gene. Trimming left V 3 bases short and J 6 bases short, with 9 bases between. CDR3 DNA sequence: TGTGCCAGCAGCCAGGGGGCGGGTCAGCCCCAGCATTTT. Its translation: CASSQGAGQPQHF.

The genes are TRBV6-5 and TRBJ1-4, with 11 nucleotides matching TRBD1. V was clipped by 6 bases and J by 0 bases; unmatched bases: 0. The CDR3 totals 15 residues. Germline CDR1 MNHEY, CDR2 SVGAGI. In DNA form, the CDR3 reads TGTGCCAGCAGGGGACAGGGGGCAACTAATGAAAAACTGTTTTTT. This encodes CASRGQGATNEKLFF.

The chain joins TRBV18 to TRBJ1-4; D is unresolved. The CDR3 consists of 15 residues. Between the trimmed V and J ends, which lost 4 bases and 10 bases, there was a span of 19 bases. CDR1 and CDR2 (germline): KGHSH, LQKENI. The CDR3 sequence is CASSHSQSAERKLFF. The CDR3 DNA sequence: TGTGCCAGCTCACACTCACAGTCTGCTGAGAGAAAACTGTTTTTT.

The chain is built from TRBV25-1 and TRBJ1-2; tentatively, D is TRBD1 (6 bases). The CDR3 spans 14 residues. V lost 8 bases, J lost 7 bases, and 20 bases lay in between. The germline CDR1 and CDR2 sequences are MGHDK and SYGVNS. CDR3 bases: TGTGCCAGCGAGAAAATAGGGGGATTAGGTGGCTACACCTTC. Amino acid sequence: CASEKIGGLGGYTF.

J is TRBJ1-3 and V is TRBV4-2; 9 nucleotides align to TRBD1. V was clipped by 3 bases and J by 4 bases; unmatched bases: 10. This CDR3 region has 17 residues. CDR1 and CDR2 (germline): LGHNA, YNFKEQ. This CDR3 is CASSQYAGQGVGNTIYF. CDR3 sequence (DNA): TGTGCCAGCAGCCAGTATGCGGGACAGGGTGTCGGAAACACCATATATTTT.